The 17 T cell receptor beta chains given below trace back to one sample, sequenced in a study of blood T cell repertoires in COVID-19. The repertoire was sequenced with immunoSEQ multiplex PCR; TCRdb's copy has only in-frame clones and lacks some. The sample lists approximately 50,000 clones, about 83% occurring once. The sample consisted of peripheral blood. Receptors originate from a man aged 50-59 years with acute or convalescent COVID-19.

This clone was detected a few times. CDR3 sequence reads: CASSPWDRGSNYGYTF. CDR3 DNA: TGTGCCAGCTCACCATGGGACAGGGGAAGTAACTATGGCTACACCTTC. This chain joins TRBV18 and TRBJ1-2; 10 bases align to TRBD1. V shed 2 bases and J 1 base; nucleotides not matched to a gene: 4. The CDR3 sequence is 16 residues long. Germline values: CDR1 KGHSH, CDR2 LQKENI.

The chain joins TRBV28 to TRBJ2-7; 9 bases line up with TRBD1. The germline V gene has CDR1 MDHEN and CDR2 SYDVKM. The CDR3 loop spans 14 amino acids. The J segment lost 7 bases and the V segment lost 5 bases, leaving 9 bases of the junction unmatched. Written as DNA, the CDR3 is TGTGCCAGCAGTCTAGGGACAGGGTTGAGGGAGCAGTACTTC. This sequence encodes CASSLGTGLREQYF.

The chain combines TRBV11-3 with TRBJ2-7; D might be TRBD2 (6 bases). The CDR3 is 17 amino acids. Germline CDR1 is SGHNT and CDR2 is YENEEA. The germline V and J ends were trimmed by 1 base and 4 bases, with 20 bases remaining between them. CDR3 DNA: TGTGCCAGCAGCTTAGGCGGTGGGGGGAACCTCCTGTACGAGCAGTACTTC. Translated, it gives CASSLGGGGNLLYEQYF.

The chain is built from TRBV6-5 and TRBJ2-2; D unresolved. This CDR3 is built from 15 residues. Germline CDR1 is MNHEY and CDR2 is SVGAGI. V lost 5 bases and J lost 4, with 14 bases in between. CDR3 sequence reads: CASSTPLFGTGELFF. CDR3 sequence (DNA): TGTGCCAGCAGTACACCCCTTTTTGGCACCGGGGAGCTGTTTTTT.

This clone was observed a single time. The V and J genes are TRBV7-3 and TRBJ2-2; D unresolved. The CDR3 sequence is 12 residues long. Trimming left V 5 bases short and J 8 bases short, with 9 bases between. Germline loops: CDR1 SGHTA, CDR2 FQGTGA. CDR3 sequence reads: CASSPSEGELFF. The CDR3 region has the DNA TGTGCCAGCAGCCCCTCAGAAGGGGAGCTGTTTTTT.

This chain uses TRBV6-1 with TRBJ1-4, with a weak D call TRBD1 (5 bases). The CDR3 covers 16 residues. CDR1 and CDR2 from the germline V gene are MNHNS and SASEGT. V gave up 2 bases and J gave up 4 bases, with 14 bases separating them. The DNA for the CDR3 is TGTGCCAGCAGTGAAAGGGGTATCGGGGGTAATGAAAAACTGTTTTTT. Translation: CASSERGIGGNEKLFF.

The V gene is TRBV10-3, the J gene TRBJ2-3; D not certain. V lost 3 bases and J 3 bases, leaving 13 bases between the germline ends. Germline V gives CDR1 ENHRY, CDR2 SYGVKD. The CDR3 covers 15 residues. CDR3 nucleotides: TGTGCCATCAGTGATTTAGTCGGGTCGACAGATACGCAGTATTTT. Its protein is CAISDLVGSTDTQYF.

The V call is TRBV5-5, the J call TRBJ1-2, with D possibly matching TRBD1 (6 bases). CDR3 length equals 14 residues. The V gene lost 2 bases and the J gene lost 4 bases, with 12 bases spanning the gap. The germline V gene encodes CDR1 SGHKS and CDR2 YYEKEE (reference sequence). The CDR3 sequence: CASSFRQAGYGYTF. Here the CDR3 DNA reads TGTGCCAGCAGCTTTAGACAGGCTGGCTATGGCTACACCTTC.

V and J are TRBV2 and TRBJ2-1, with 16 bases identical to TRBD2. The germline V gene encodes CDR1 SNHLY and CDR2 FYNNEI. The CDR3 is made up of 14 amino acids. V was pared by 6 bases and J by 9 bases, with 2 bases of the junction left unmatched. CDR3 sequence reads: CASRGTSGRGEQFF. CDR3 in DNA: TGTGCCAGCAGGGGGACTAGCGGGAGGGGTGAGCAGTTCTTC.

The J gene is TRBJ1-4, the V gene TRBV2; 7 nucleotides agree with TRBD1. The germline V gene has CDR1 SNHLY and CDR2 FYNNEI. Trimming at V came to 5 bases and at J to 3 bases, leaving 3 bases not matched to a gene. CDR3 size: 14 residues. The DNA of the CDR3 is TGTGCCAGCAGTTGGACAGGACCTAATGAAAAACTGTTTTTT. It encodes CASSWTGPNEKLFF.

CDR3 protein: CASSSSGQDVHEQYF. CDR3 bases: TGTGCCAGCAGTTCCTCGGGACAGGACGTACACGAGCAGTACTTC. The chain couples TRBV6-6 to TRBJ2-7, with 8 bases fitting TRBD1. With 4 bases clipped from V and 5 bases from J, the junction kept 10 bases outside the gene matches. Germline-derived CDR1 and CDR2 are MNHNY and SVGAGI (reference sequence). CDR3 size: 15 residues.

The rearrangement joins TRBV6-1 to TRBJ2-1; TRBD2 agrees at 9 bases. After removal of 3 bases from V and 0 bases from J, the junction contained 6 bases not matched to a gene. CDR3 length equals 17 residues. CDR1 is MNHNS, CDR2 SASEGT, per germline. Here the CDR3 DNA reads TGTGCCAGCAGTGATAGCGGGAGAAAACTCTCCTACAATGAGCAGTTCTTC. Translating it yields CASSDSGRKLSYNEQFF.

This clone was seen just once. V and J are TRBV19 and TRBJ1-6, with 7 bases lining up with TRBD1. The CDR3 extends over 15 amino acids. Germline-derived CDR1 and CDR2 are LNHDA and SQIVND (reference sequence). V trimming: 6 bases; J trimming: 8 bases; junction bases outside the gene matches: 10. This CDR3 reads CASRRGQQGHSPLHF. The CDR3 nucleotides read TGTGCCAGTAGAAGGGGGCAACAAGGCCATTCACCCCTCCACTTT.

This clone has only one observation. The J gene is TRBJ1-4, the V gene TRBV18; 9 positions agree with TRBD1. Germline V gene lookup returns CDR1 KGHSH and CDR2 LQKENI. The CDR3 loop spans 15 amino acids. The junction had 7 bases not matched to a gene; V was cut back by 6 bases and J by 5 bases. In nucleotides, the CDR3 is TGTGCCAGCTCTCAAACCGGGACAGGGAATGAAAAACTGTTTTTT. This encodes CASSQTGTGNEKLFF.

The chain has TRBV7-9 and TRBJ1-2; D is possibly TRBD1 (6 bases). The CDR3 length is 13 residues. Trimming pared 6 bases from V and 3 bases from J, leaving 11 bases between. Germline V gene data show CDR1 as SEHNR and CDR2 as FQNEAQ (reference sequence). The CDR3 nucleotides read TGTGCCAGCAGGTCAGAGGGGGACTATGGCTACACCTTC. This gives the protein CASRSEGDYGYTF.

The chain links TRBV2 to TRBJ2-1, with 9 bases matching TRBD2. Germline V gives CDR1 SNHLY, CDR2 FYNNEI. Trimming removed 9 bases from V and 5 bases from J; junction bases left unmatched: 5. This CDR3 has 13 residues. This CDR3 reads CASSGGADNEQFF. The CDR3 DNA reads TGTGCCAGTAGCGGGGGAGCCGACAATGAGCAGTTCTTC. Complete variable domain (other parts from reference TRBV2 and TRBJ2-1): EPEVTQTPSHQVTQMGQEVILRCVPISNHLYFYWYRQILGQKVEFLVSFYNNEISEKSEIFDDQFSVERPDGSNFTLKIRSTKLEDSAMYFCASSGGADNEQFFGPGTRLTVL.

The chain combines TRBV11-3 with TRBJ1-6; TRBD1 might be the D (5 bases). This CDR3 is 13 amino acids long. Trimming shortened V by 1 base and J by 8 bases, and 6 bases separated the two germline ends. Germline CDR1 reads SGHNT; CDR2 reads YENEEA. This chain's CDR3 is CASSLGRDSPLHF. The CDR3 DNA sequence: TGTGCCAGCAGCTTAGGCAGGGATTCACCCCTCCACTTT.